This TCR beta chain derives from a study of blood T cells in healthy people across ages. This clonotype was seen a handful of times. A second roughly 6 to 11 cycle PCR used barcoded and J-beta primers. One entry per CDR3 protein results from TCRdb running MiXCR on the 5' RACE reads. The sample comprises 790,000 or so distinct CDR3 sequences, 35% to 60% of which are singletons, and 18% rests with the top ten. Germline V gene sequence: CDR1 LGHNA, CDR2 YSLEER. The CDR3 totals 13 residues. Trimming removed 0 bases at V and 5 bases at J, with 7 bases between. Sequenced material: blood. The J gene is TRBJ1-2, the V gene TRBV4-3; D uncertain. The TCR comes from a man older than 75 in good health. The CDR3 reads CASSQDRVYGYTF. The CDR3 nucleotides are TGCGCCAGCAGCCAAGATAGGGTATATGGCTACACCTTC.